This T cell receptor beta chain appears in the sequencing data of a study of blood T cell repertoires in COVID-19. Study background: Samples representing acute and convalescent COVID-19 were sourced from the United States, Italy and Spain.

The table lists this clone with a few counts. Original handling: Amplification from reference gene primers served as the basis for estimated nucleated cell counts. Method: immunoSEQ multiplex PCR; TCRdb's copy keeps in-frame clones and lacks some. V and J calls and clone size are as listed in that table; D and trimming were resolved from the DNA. The data show roughly 150,000 clones, roughly 80% seen once. The CDR3 has 14 amino acids. Losses at the gene ends were 5 bases for V and 4 bases for J; bases not matched to a gene: 8. Germline CDR1 and CDR2: SQVTM and ANQGSEA. The clonotype was recovered from a man aged 55 to 70 with acute or convalescent COVID-19. The source material was peripheral blood. The chain combines TRBV29-1 with TRBJ2-3; 8 bases are shared with TRBD2. The CDR3 region has the DNA TGCAGCGTTTTCTTTACTAGCGGCTCAGATACGCAGTATTTT. Translating gives CSVFFTSGSDTQYF.